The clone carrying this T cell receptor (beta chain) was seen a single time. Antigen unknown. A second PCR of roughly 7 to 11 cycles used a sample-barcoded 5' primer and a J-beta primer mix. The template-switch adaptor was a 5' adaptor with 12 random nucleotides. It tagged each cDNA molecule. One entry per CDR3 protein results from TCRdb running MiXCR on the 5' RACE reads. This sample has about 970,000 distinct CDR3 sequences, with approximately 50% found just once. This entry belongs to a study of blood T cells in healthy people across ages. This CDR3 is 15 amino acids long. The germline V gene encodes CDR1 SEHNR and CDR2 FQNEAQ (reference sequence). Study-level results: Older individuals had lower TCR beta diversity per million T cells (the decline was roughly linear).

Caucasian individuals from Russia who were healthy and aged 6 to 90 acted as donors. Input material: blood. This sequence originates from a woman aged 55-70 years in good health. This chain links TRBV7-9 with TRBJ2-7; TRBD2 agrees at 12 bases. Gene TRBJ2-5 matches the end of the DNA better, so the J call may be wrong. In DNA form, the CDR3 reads TGTGCCAGCAGCCGACTAGCGGGAGCTGGGGAGACCCAGTACTTC. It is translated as CASSRLAGAGETQYF.